The subject of this entry is one TCR beta chain. Its specific antigen is unknown. The record has no base qualities; no much larger clone is one base away. Peripheral blood CD8+ and CD4+ T cells from healthy donors, Susac syndrome patients and multiple sclerosis patients were profiled by high-throughput TCR beta sequencing. Susac syndrome patients met recently defined diagnostic criteria for definite or probable disease. Bulk CD8+ and CD4+ T cells were purified by magnetic negative isolation, while CD8+ TEMRA cells were enriched using FACS. Blood was collected in EDTA tubes and processed within 24 hours, with PBMCs isolated through density gradient centrifugation. PBMCs destined for TCR sequencing were cryopreserved in liquid nitrogen and later thawed in a 37 °C water bath. The sorted or isolated CD4+, CD8+ and CD8+ TEMRA cells reached a purity of at least 90%. RNA was extracted with the RNeasy kit and roughly 0.45 to 1 ug was reverse transcribed using random hexamers. TCR beta CDR3 regions were amplified with the immunoSEQ multiplex PCR assay covering 54 Vbeta and 13 Jbeta segments. PCR amplification bias was corrected by using a synthetic template baseline for primer optimization and computational correction. The authors' analysis ran thus. Only productive sequences were kept, with reads annotated to V, D and J genes according to IMGT and analyzed in immunoSEQ Analyzer. Clonality was computed as one minus Shannon entropy normalized by log2 of the number of productive unique sequences. Public and private clones were assessed among the 100 most prevalent clones of each patient and control. Clones were defined as Susac-specific if absent from the healthy and MS cohorts, from around 1,000 published viral clones and from other ImmuneACCESS disease sequences. Using fastp trimming at Q25 and MiXCR clonotype assembly, TCRdb reanalyzed the public sequencing data and kept in-frame beta chains. Rows with a matching CDR3 protein are joined into one entry that keeps the most common DNA and genes. TCRdb assigned the V and J calls; the authors' analysis was not used. Counted in this sample were under 95,000 distinct CDR3 sequences; around 94% of them appeared once. The top ten hold roughly 0.31% of the sample.

These data originate in a study of CD8 T cells in Susac syndrome (dated by TCRdb to the late 2010s). Background for the entire study: Of the Susac syndrome patients who were sequenced, about eight were in clinical remission while about six had clinically active disease. At the time of blood withdrawal, Susac syndrome patients were either therapy-naive, taking corticosteroids (with some also receiving IVIg), or on IVIg alone. The study used repertoire sequencing to test whether antigen drove CD8+ T cell activation and differentiation in Susac syndrome. The paper as a whole reports these results and caveats: The study acknowledged that relatively few individuals were included in the TCR sequencing and HLA analysis. In patients with Susac syndrome, the CD4+ T cell repertoire showed no detectable clonal expansion.

V and J are truncated by 4 bases and 2 bases respectively, leaving an intervening sequence of 9 bases. Taken from cysteine to phenylalanine, the CDR3 has 13 residues. The DNA shown is the 39-base CDR3, in frame from base 1. CDR1 LGHDT and CDR2 YNNKEL are derived from the germline V gene (reference sequence). The material sequenced was CD4+ T cells from PBMCs. The rearranged segments are TRBV3-1 and TRBJ2-7; TRBD1 is a possible D gene, resting on 6 matching bases. The sequence derives from a human donor with Susac syndrome. The DNA reads TGTGCCAGCAGCCGACAGGATACCTACGAGCAGTACTTC. It translates to CASSRQDTYEQYF.